A selection of T cell receptor beta chains follows, all from one sample in a study of blood T cell repertoires in COVID-19. Produced via immunoSEQ multiplex PCR; TCRdb's table is partial and in-frame only. The sample contains fewer than 70,000 clones, 89% of which appear only once. The sequenced sample consisted of peripheral blood. These TCRs come from a man between 50 and 59 years old with active COVID-19. The CDR3 runs from the conserved cysteine through the conserved F or W. The order of the fields is V gene, clone size, J gene, D gene, CDR3 DNA, CDR3 protein. D genes are given only for firm matches. Size is omitted from some rows. Given values are once, few, many or a class for expanded clones.

V: TRBV10-3
size: .
J: TRBJ2-5
D: .
DNA: TGTGCCATCAGTGAGCTGTTGGAGACCCAGTACTTC
CDR3: CAISELLETQYF

V: TRBV11-2
size: .
J: TRBJ1-1
D: .
DNA: TGTGCCAGCAGCTTAGATTCGGGGGGAACCGAAGCTTTCTTT
CDR3: CASSLDSGGTEAFF

V: TRBV6-1
size: .
J: TRBJ1-2
D: .
DNA: TGTGCCAGCAGTGAACCAGGACGGGGGGTTAACTATGGCTACACCTTC
CDR3: CASSEPGRGVNYGYTF

V: TRBV5-1
size: .
J: TRBJ2-5
D: TRBD2
DNA: TGCGCCAGCAGCTGGACTAGCGGGGGGGTCTCGGAGACCCAGTACTTC
CDR3: CASSWTSGGVSETQYF

V: TRBV4-3
size: .
J: TRBJ2-1
D: .
DNA: TGCGCCAGCAGCCAAGTCAACACGGAGCAGTTCTTC
CDR3: CASSQVNTEQFF

V: TRBV15
size: .
J: TRBJ1-6
D: TRBD1
DNA: TGTGCCACCAGCAGAGGAACAGGGGTCACCTCCAATTCACCCCTCCACTTT
CDR3: CATSRGTGVTSNSPLHF

V: TRBV9
size: .
J: TRBJ2-1
D: .
DNA: TGTGCCAGCAGCGTCCTCGGACATATCACCTACAATGAGCAGTTCTTC
CDR3: CASSVLGHITYNEQFF

V: TRBV5-1
size: few
J: TRBJ2-7
D: .
DNA: TGCGCCAGCAGCTCGAAAACCGGGACATCCTACGAGCAGTACTTC
CDR3: CASSSKTGTSYEQYF

V: TRBV18
size: .
J: TRBJ1-3
D: TRBD1
DNA: TGTGCCAGCTCACCTGACAGGGCTGGAAACACCATATATTTT
CDR3: CASSPDRAGNTIYF

V: TRBV5-6
size: once
J: TRBJ1-4
D: TRBD1
DNA: TGTGCCAGCAGCTTTGACAGGGTGGATGAAAAACTGTTTTTT
CDR3: CASSFDRVDEKLFF

V: TRBV6-2/TRBV6-3
size: .
J: TRBJ2-7
D: .
DNA: TGTGCCAGCAGCCACAGGGAATACGAGCAGTACTTC
CDR3: CASSHREYEQYF

V: TRBV5-5
size: .
J: TRBJ2-3
D: .
DNA: TGTGCCAGCAGCTTTATTGGGGGGGCCTGGGATACGCAGTATTTT
CDR3: CASSFIGGAWDTQYF

V: TRBV4-3
size: .
J: TRBJ2-3
D: TRBD2
DNA: TGCGCCAGCAGCCCTGGACTAGCGGGGGGGCCGATAGATACGCAGTATTTT
CDR3: CASSPGLAGGPIDTQYF

V: TRBV19
size: .
J: TRBJ1-2
D: TRBD1
DNA: TGTGCCAGTAGTATCCGGGGACAGGGGCCCGTAAACACCTTC
CDR3: CASSIRGQGPVNTF

V: TRBV7-3
size: .
J: TRBJ2-1
D: .
DNA: TGTGCCAGCAGCCCAGGACAGATGGGTGAGCAGTTCTTC
CDR3: CASSPGQMGEQFF

V: TRBV6-2/TRBV6-3
size: .
J: TRBJ2-7
D: .
DNA: TGTGCCAGCAGTTACTACCAGGGTACCCACGAGCAGTACTTC
CDR3: CASSYYQGTHEQYF

V: TRBV18
size: .
J: TRBJ2-7
D: .
DNA: TGTGCCAGCTCACCGGCAGGAAACTACGAGCAGTACTTC
CDR3: CASSPAGNYEQYF

V: TRBV10-1
size: .
J: TRBJ2-3
D: TRBD2
DNA: TGCGCCAGCAGTGCGGGGGGGCCAACAGATACGCAGTATTTT
CDR3: CASSAGGPTDTQYF

V: TRBV11-3
size: .
J: TRBJ2-1
D: TRBD2
DNA: TGTGCCAGCAGCTTAGCCTTGCGGGGGGGACCTGAGCAGTTCTTC
CDR3: CASSLALRGGPEQFF

V: TRBV5-4
size: .
J: TRBJ1-1
D: .
DNA: TGTGCCAGCAGCTTACCGAACATGAACACTGAAGCTTTCTTT
CDR3: CASSLPNMNTEAFF

V: TRBV21-1
size: .
J: TRBJ2-1
D: .
DNA: TGTGCCAGCACCCCGGAGGGCAGGGAAGAGGATGAGCAGTTCTTC
CDR3: CASTPEGREEDEQFF

V: TRBV5-6
size: .
J: TRBJ2-7
D: TRBD2
DNA: TGTGCCAGCAGCCGGAGGGGACTAGCGGTTTACGAGCAGTACTTC
CDR3: CASSRRGLAVYEQYF

V: TRBV10-3
size: .
J: TRBJ1-2
D: TRBD1
DNA: TGTGCCATCAGCAGACAGGGGGAGTGGGGCTACACCTTC
CDR3: CAISRQGEWGYTF

V: TRBV19
size: .
J: TRBJ2-7
D: .
DNA: TGTGCCAGTAGTATGCAAGGGGCCAGCTCCTACGAGCAGTACTTC
CDR3: CASSMQGASSYEQYF

V: TRBV7-2
size: .
J: TRBJ2-3
D: TRBD2
DNA: TGTGCCAGCAGCTTCGCGGGGGGCGGCACAGATACGCAGTATTTT
CDR3: CASSFAGGGTDTQYF

V: TRBV7-2
size: .
J: TRBJ2-7
D: .
DNA: TGTGCCAGCAGCTCCAGTAGCCGGGTGGGCGAGCAGTACTTC
CDR3: CASSSSSRVGEQYF

V: TRBV5-4
size: .
J: TRBJ1-2
D: .
DNA: TGTGCCAGCAGCTTGGGCCAAACTCCCTATGGCTACACCTTC
CDR3: CASSLGQTPYGYTF

V: TRBV18
size: .
J: TRBJ1-6
D: .
DNA: TGTGCCAGCTCACCACTAGCCCAAACAGGGAGAAGTAATTCACCCCTCCACTTT
CDR3: CASSPLAQTGRSNSPLHF

V: TRBV7-2
size: .
J: TRBJ1-1
D: .
DNA: TGTGCCAGCAGCTTCGGAGGAGGCACTGAAGCTTTCTTT
CDR3: CASSFGGGTEAFF

V: TRBV13
size: .
J: TRBJ2-1
D: TRBD1
DNA: TGTGCCAGCAGCCACTCGGGACAGGGGTATTACAATGAGCAGTTCTTC
CDR3: CASSHSGQGYYNEQFF

V: TRBV6-5
size: .
J: TRBJ1-1
D: .
DNA: TGTGCCAGCGGCCCGGGGGGTGGCACTGAAGCTTTCTTT
CDR3: CASGPGGGTEAFF

V: TRBV4-1
size: .
J: TRBJ2-2
D: TRBD2
DNA: TGCGCCAGCAGCCAGGCTAGCGGGGGGGCCAACACCGGGGAGCTGTTTTTT
CDR3: CASSQASGGANTGELFF

V: TRBV11-3
size: .
J: TRBJ1-1
D: TRBD1
DNA: TGTGCCAGCAGCTTCCAGGGGGACACTGAAGCTTTCTTT
CDR3: CASSFQGDTEAFF

V: TRBV5-1
size: .
J: TRBJ2-7
D: TRBD2
DNA: TGCGCCAGCAGCTTGGATTCTAGCGGTTCCTACGAGCAGTACTTC
CDR3: CASSLDSSGSYEQYF

V: TRBV19
size: .
J: TRBJ2-3
D: TRBD1
DNA: TGTGCCAGTAGCATTGGGGGGACAGGTATAACAGATACGCAGTATTTT
CDR3: CASSIGGTGITDTQYF

V: TRBV5-1
size: .
J: TRBJ1-1
D: .
DNA: TGCGCCAGCAGCTTGCAGGTGGGGAACACTGAAGCTTTCTTT
CDR3: CASSLQVGNTEAFF

V: TRBV4-1
size: .
J: TRBJ2-3
D: .
DNA: TGCGCCAGCAGCCCCTACACAGATACGCAGTATTTT
CDR3: CASSPYTDTQYF

V: TRBV25-1
size: .
J: TRBJ2-7
D: .
DNA: TGTGCCAGCAGCCCCCCCTTACGAGTCTACGAGCAGTACTTC
CDR3: CASSPPLRVYEQYF

V: TRBV7-6
size: .
J: TRBJ1-1
D: TRBD1
DNA: TGTGCCAGCAGCTTAAGGGGGCGGGGGGACACTGAAGCTTTCTTT
CDR3: CASSLRGRGDTEAFF

V: TRBV7-2
size: .
J: TRBJ1-1
D: .
DNA: TGTGCCAGCAGCCGCTGGGACTACACTGAAGCTTTCTTT
CDR3: CASSRWDYTEAFF

V: TRBV5-4
size: .
J: TRBJ2-7
D: TRBD2
DNA: TGTGCCAGCAGCCCCCGGGGGGGCTACGAGCAGTACTTC
CDR3: CASSPRGGYEQYF

V: TRBV7-6
size: .
J: TRBJ2-1
D: .
DNA: TGTGCCAGCAGCGTAACAGGGCATCGGGCTACGGATGAGCAGTTCTTC
CDR3: CASSVTGHRATDEQFF

V: TRBV7-2
size: .
J: TRBJ2-7
D: TRBD2
DNA: TGTGCCAGCAGCTTAGCAGGGCTAGCGGGGGACCCCTACGAGCAGTACTTC
CDR3: CASSLAGLAGDPYEQYF

V: TRBV6-1
size: .
J: TRBJ1-1
D: .
DNA: TGTGCCAGCAGTGAAAGGGGCCGGCAAGCTTTCTTT
CDR3: CASSERGRQAFF

V: TRBV25-1
size: .
J: TRBJ1-3
D: .
DNA: TGTGCCAGCCGGGCTGGAAACACCATATATTTT
CDR3: CASRAGNTIYF

V: TRBV27
size: .
J: TRBJ2-7
D: .
DNA: TGTGCCAGCAGTCCCCAGGACAGCTACGAGCAGTACTTC
CDR3: CASSPQDSYEQYF

V: TRBV6-2/TRBV6-3
size: .
J: TRBJ2-3
D: TRBD2
DNA: TGTGCCAGCAGTTACGGAGGTAGCGGGGCGGGGGATACGCAGTATTTT
CDR3: CASSYGGSGAGDTQYF

V: TRBV19
size: .
J: TRBJ1-1
D: .
DNA: TGTGCCAGTAGTATAGATCCCGAGGGAATGAACACTGAAGCTTTCTTT
CDR3: CASSIDPEGMNTEAFF

V: TRBV5-1
size: .
J: TRBJ2-1
D: TRBD1
DNA: TGCGCCAGCAGCTTGAGAACAGGGGGCGCGTATGAGCAGTTCTTC
CDR3: CASSLRTGGAYEQFF

V: TRBV18
size: .
J: TRBJ1-1
D: TRBD1
DNA: TGTGCCAGCTCACCACCGGGACAGGGGGCAAGAATGACTGAAGCTTTCTTT
CDR3: CASSPPGQGARMTEAFF

V: TRBV3-1/TRBV3-2
size: .
J: TRBJ2-1
D: .
DNA: TGTGCCAGCAGCCAAGAAACGTTGGGGGCGTGGGCGGGTTTGTTCTTC
CDR3: CASSQETLGAWAGLFF

V: TRBV21-1
size: .
J: TRBJ2-3
D: .
DNA: TGTGCCAGCGGGCGCACTAGCACAGATACGCAGTATTTT
CDR3: CASGRTSTDTQYF

V: TRBV9
size: .
J: TRBJ2-1
D: TRBD1
DNA: TGTGCCAGCAGCGTGAGGGGGCCGAGCTCCTACAATGAGCAGTTCTTC
CDR3: CASSVRGPSSYNEQFF

V: TRBV4-1
size: .
J: TRBJ2-7
D: .
DNA: TGCGCCAGCAGCCAAGGTTCCGGGACAACCTACGGGGAGCAGTACTTC
CDR3: CASSQGSGTTYGEQYF

V: TRBV14
size: .
J: TRBJ2-7
D: TRBD2
DNA: TGTGCCAGCAGCCAGAGGACTAGCGGGGTACACGAGCAGTACTTC
CDR3: CASSQRTSGVHEQYF

V: TRBV4-1
size: .
J: TRBJ1-5
D: .
DNA: TGCGCCAGCAGCCAAGGGAACCGGGACACCAATCAGCCCCAGCATTTT
CDR3: CASSQGNRDTNQPQHF

V: TRBV4-3
size: once
J: TRBJ2-7
D: .
DNA: TGCGCCAGCAGCCAAGAGATCGGCTACGAGCAGTACTTC
CDR3: CASSQEIGYEQYF